This record covers a single TCR beta chain. The target antigen is unknown. Alongside a J-beta primer mix, a sample-barcoded 5' primer served in a second PCR lasting about 7 to 12 cycles. Each cDNA molecule, via a template-switch adaptor with 12 random nucleotides, was tagged. All samples gave at least 2.5 million CDR3-containing paired-end reads. TCRdb processed the 5' RACE reads anew with MiXCR; each CDR3 protein has one entry. The sample includes under 700,000 distinct CDR3 sequences, approximately 25% of them seen just once. The V and J ends lost 2 bases and 9 bases respectively, with 13 bases between them. Germline V gene lookup returns CDR1 SGHVS and CDR2 FNYEAQ. The CDR3 sequence is 13 residues long. This entry belongs to a study of blood T cells in healthy people across ages. Samples each yielded at least 5 micrograms of total RNA. Study-wide results and caveats: Shifts in expanded clonotypes may have been confounded by donor CMV status, which was unknown.

These sequences were also reported in another study, on T cells of mothers and their children.

The material sequenced was blood. The rearrangement joins TRBV7-6 to TRBJ2-5; no clear D. The source of this sequence is a boy aged 5-17 years in good health. In DNA, the CDR3 is TGTGCCAGCAGCTTAACTAACTCTGTGGCCCAGTACTTC. Its translation: CASSLTNSVAQYF.